This is a list of T cell receptor beta chains from one sample in a study of blood T cell repertoires in COVID-19. Sequencing was performed with immunoSEQ multiplex PCR; in TCRdb, only in-frame clones are kept and a portion is missing. The sample has roughly 30,000 clones; roughly 85% are singletons. Source material: peripheral blood. These receptors all stem from a human donor with acute or convalescent COVID-19. The donor label of this sample is uncertain. CDR3s include the opening cysteine and the closing phenylalanine or tryptophan. A D gene is named only where the DNA matches it firmly. Clone size is given for some rows only: seen once, a few or many times, or a class if the clone is expanded.

TRBV18	TRBJ1-6	.	.	CASSPRRGGIDSPLHF	TGTGCCAGCTCACCACGGAGGGGCGGAATTGATTCACCCCTCCACTTT
TRBV5-8	TRBJ2-5	TRBD2	once	CASSGGGLASSQYF	TGTGCCAGCAGCGGGGGTGGACTAGCATCGTCCCAGTACTTC
TRBV3-1/TRBV3-2	TRBJ2-1	TRBD2	.	CASSQALAGEPSSYNEQFF	TGTGCCAGCAGCCAAGCCCTAGCGGGAGAGCCTAGCTCCTACAATGAGCAGTTCTTC
TRBV6-6	TRBJ1-1	.	.	CASSYGGATEAFF	TGTGCCAGCAGTTACGGTGGGGCCACTGAAGCTTTCTTT
TRBV11-2	TRBJ2-6	TRBD2	.	CASSLGQGGSGANVLTF	TGTGCCAGCAGCTTAGGGCAGGGAGGGTCTGGGGCCAACGTCCTGACTTTC
TRBV4-2	TRBJ1-6	TRBD1	.	CASSQELGTGMRPLHF	TGTGCCAGCAGCCAAGAGTTAGGGACAGGGATGAGACCCCTCCACTTT
TRBV9	TRBJ1-3	.	.	CASSPKTTTGYSGNTIYF	TGTGCCAGCAGCCCCAAAACAACGACAGGCTACTCTGGAAACACCATATATTTT
TRBV19	TRBJ1-5	.	.	CASSIPDQPQHF	TGTGCCAGTAGTATCCCGGATCAGCCCCAGCATTTT
TRBV7-2	TRBJ1-5	TRBD1	.	CASSRQGDQPQHF	TGTGCCAGCAGCCGACAGGGGGATCAGCCCCAGCATTTT
TRBV10-2	TRBJ1-6	TRBD1	.	CASGMTGDSPLHF	TGCGCCAGCGGGATGACAGGGGATTCACCCCTCCACTTT
TRBV24-1	TRBJ2-3	.	.	CATSDNTGIGTDTQYF	TGTGCCACCAGTGATAACACAGGGATCGGCACAGATACGCAGTATTTT
TRBV21-1	TRBJ1-6	.	.	CASSKYAGQGAEALHF	TGTGCCAGCAGCAAATATGCGGGACAGGGGGCTGAGGCCCTCCACTTT
TRBV19	TRBJ2-7	.	few	CASSIRGDSYEQYF	TGTGCCAGTAGTATCAGGGGGGACTCCTACGAGCAGTACTTC
TRBV15	TRBJ1-1	TRBD1	.	CATSRGDSMNTEAFF	TGTGCCACCAGCAGGGGGGACAGCATGAACACTGAAGCTTTCTTT
TRBV28	TRBJ2-1	.	.	CASSLAQVSQFF	TGTGCCAGCAGTTTGGCGCAGGTTTCACAGTTCTTC
TRBV29-1	TRBJ1-5	.	.	CSVAGTGGNQPQHF	TGCAGCGTTGCTGGGACGGGGGGCAATCAGCCCCAGCATTTT
TRBV7-2	TRBJ1-1	.	.	CASSWTQLVSNTEAFF	TGTGCCAGCAGCTGGACTCAATTGGTGTCGAACACTGAAGCTTTCTTT
TRBV7-2	TRBJ2-1	.	.	CASSFGRGSWNEQFF	TGTGCCAGCAGCTTCGGGAGAGGGAGTTGGAATGAGCAGTTCTTC
TRBV9	TRBJ2-1	TRBD2	.	CASISGASGEQFF	TGTGCCAGTATTAGCGGGGCGTCGGGTGAGCAGTTCTTC
TRBV6-5	TRBJ1-2	.	.	CASSLNRAYGYTF	TGTGCCAGCAGCTTAAACAGGGCCTATGGCTACACCTTC
TRBV10-1	TRBJ2-7	TRBD2	.	CASRRLAGGYEQYF	TGCGCCAGCAGGAGACTAGCGGGAGGGTACGAGCAGTACTTC
TRBV5-1	TRBJ1-1	.	.	CASSSNRIEAFF	TGCGCCAGCAGCTCTAACAGGATTGAAGCTTTCTTT
TRBV5-4	TRBJ1-1	TRBD1	.	CASSLGQGRMNTEAFF	TGTGCCAGCAGCTTGGGACAGGGCCGCATGAACACTGAAGCTTTCTTT
TRBV6-6	TRBJ1-5	.	few	CASRDRGNQPQHF	TGTGCCAGCAGGGACAGAGGCAATCAGCCCCAGCATTTT
TRBV2	TRBJ2-2	.	.	CASRQNRVNTGELFF	TGTGCCAGCAGGCAGAACAGGGTGAACACCGGGGAGCTGTTTTTT
TRBV3-1/TRBV3-2	TRBJ1-2	TRBD1	.	CASSPLTGGYGYTF	TGTGCCAGCAGCCCCCTAACAGGGGGCTATGGCTACACCTTC
TRBV7-3	TRBJ1-1	TRBD1	once	CASSDRGHTEAFF	TGTGCCAGTTCGGACAGGGGGCATACTGAAGCTTTCTTT
TRBV19	TRBJ1-1	.	few	CASSIVSPRYTEAFF	TGTGCCAGTAGTATAGTATCCCCCCGGTACACTGAAGCTTTCTTT
TRBV6-6	TRBJ1-2	TRBD1	.	CASWPGQGYYGYTF	TGTGCCAGCTGGCCGGGACAGGGATACTATGGCTACACCTTC
TRBV18	TRBJ1-1	.	.	CASSEYRDLGSTEAFF	TGTGCCAGCTCGGAATACAGGGATTTGGGAAGTACTGAAGCTTTCTTT
TRBV7-2	TRBJ2-3	TRBD1	.	CAVRQGSTDTQYF	TGTGCCGTCAGACAGGGGAGCACAGATACGCAGTATTTT
TRBV5-1	TRBJ2-1	.	.	CASSLGAINEQFF	TGCGCCAGCAGCTTGGGAGCGATCAATGAGCAGTTCTTC
TRBV7-6	TRBJ2-6	TRBD2	.	CASSRDAGTSRSGANVLTF	TGTGCCAGCAGCCGCGATGCCGGGACTAGTCGATCAGGGGCCAACGTCCTGACTTTC
TRBV7-2	TRBJ2-2	.	.	CASSGGGALNGELFF	TGTGCCAGCAGCGGAGGGGGGGCCTTAAACGGGGAGCTGTTTTTT
TRBV7-3	TRBJ2-7	TRBD2	.	CASTPGGPKPVYEQYF	TGTGCCAGCACCCCGGGGGGGCCAAAACCGGTGTACGAGCAGTACTTC
TRBV2	TRBJ1-1	.	few	CASGGTQPGMNTEAFF	TGTGCCAGCGGAGGGACCCAACCTGGGATGAACACTGAAGCTTTCTTT
TRBV11-2	TRBJ2-1	.	few	CASSLEGADPFF	TGTGCCAGCAGCTTAGAGGGGGCAGACCCGTTCTTC
TRBV29-1	TRBJ1-2	TRBD1	.	CSVEPDRRDYGYTF	TGCAGCGTTGAACCGGACAGGCGTGACTATGGCTACACCTTC
TRBV6-2/TRBV6-3	TRBJ1-1	TRBD1	.	CASSQRGQGGTEAFF	TGTGCCAGCAGTCAACGTGGACAGGGGGGCACTGAAGCTTTCTTT
TRBV6-5	TRBJ2-2	.	few	CASRTGPGELFF	TGTGCCAGCCGAACAGGGCCCGGGGAGCTGTTTTTT
TRBV30	TRBJ2-7	TRBD2	.	CAWRGTSGGVYEQYF	TGTGCCTGGAGGGGGACTAGCGGGGGTGTGTACGAGCAGTACTTC
TRBV4-1	TRBJ1-6	TRBD1	.	CASSYSISGQGSNSPLHF	TGCGCCAGCAGCTACTCCATATCGGGACAGGGGTCGAATTCACCCCTCCACTTT
TRBV19	TRBJ1-1	TRBD1	few	CASRTTGDLEAFF	TGTGCCAGTCGAACGACAGGGGACCTTGAAGCTTTCTTT
TRBV6-6	TRBJ2-3	TRBD2	.	CASSGGVAGAADTQYF	TGTGCCAGCAGTGGGGGAGTAGCGGGAGCAGCAGATACGCAGTATTTT
TRBV30	TRBJ1-5	.	.	CAWSVASNQPQHF	TGTGCCTGGAGTGTCGCGAGCAATCAGCCCCAGCATTTT
TRBV11-2	TRBJ2-1	TRBD2	.	CASSLGGTSGLRTYNEQFF	TGTGCCAGCAGCTTAGGAGGGACTAGCGGTTTGAGGACCTACAATGAGCAGTTCTTC
TRBV10-3	TRBJ1-5	.	.	CAISDTRGGATSNQPQHF	TGTGCCATCAGTGACACTCGGGGGGGGGCTACTAGCAATCAGCCCCAGCATTTT
TRBV19	TRBJ2-4	TRBD1	.	CASSMTYRGTKNIQYF	TGTGCCAGTAGTATGACATACAGGGGTACCAAAAACATTCAGTACTTC
TRBV19	TRBJ1-2	TRBD1	.	CASRSLRDRGRFDYGYTF	TGTGCCAGTAGATCCCTTCGCGACAGGGGGCGTTTTGACTATGGCTACACCTTC
TRBV10-2	TRBJ1-2	.	few	CASSDQGRDYGYTF	TGCGCCAGCAGTGATCAGGGAAGGGACTATGGCTACACCTTC
TRBV10-2	TRBJ1-3	.	.	CASSEQGGNTIYF	TGCGCCAGCAGTGAACAGGGCGGAAACACCATATATTTT
TRBV11-2	TRBJ1-4	.	.	CASSLAGMANEKLFF	TGTGCCAGCAGCTTAGCGGGTATGGCTAATGAAAAACTGTTTTTT
TRBV10-3	TRBJ1-2	.	large	CAISESTGFNYGYTF	TGTGCCATCAGTGAGTCGACAGGATTTAACTATGGCTACACCTTC